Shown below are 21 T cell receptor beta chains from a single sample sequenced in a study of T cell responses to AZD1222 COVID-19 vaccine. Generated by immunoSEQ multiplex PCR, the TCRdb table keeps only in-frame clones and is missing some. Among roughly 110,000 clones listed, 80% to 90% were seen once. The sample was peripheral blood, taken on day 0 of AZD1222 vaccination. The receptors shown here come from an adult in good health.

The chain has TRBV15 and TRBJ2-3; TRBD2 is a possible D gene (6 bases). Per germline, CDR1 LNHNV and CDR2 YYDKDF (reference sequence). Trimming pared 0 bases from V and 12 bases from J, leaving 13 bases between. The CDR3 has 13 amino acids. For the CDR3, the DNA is TGTGCCACCAGCAGAGATAGCCGGGGGACTCAGTATTTT. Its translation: CATSRDSRGTQYF.

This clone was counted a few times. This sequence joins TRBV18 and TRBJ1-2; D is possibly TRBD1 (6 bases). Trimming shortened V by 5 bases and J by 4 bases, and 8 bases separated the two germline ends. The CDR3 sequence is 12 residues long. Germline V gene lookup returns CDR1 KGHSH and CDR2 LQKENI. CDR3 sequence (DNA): TGTGCCAGCTCAGTGGGGGCCTATGGCTACACCTTC. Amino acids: CASSVGAYGYTF.

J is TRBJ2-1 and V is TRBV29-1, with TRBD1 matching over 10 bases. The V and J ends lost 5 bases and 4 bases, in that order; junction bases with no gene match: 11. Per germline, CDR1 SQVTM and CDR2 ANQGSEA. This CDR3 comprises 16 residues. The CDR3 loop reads CSVINGGTGVYNEQFF. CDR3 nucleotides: TGCAGCGTTATAAACGGAGGGACAGGGGTATACAATGAGCAGTTCTTC.

CDR3 amino acids: CATSRVPLTTLHF. CDR3 in DNA: TGTGCCACCAGCAGAGTTCCCCTTACGACCCTCCACTTT. This sequence joins TRBV15 and TRBJ1-6; D not resolved. This CDR3 spans 13 amino acids. Germline CDR1 is LNHNV and CDR2 is YYDKDF (reference sequence). The V end was cut by 1 base, the J end by 14 bases, with 12 bases between. Full variable domain (outside the CDR3, taken from reference TRBV15 and TRBJ1-6): DAMVIQNPRYQVTQFGKPVTLSCSQTLNHNVMYWYQQKSSQAPKLLFHYYDKDFNNEADTPDNFQSRRPNTSFCFLDIRSPGLGDTAMYLCATSRVPLTTLHFGNGTRLTVT.

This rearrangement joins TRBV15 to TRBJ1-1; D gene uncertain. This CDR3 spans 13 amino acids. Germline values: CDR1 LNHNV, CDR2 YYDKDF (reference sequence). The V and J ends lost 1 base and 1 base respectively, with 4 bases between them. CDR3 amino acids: CATSRGGNTEAFF. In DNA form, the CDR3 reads TGTGCCACCAGCAGAGGGGGGAACACTGAAGCTTTCTTT. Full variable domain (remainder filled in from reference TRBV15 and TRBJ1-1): DAMVIQNPRYQVTQFGKPVTLSCSQTLNHNVMYWYQQKSSQAPKLLFHYYDKDFNNEADTPDNFQSRRPNTSFCFLDIRSPGLGDTAMYLCATSRGGNTEAFFGQGTRLTVV.

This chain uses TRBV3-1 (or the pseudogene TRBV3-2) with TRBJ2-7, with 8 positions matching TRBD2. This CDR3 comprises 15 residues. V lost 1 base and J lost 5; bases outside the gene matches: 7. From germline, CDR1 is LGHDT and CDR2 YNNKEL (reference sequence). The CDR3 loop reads CASSQVSGSVDEQYF. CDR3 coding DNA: TGTGCCAGCAGCCAAGTGAGCGGGAGTGTGGACGAGCAGTACTTC.

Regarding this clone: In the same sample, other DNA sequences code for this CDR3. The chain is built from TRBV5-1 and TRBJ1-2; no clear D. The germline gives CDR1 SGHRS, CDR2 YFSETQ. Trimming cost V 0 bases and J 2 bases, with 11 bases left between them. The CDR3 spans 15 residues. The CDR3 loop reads CASSLADNSNYGYTF. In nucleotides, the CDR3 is TGCGCCAGCAGCTTGGCCGATAACAGCAACTATGGCTACACCTTC.

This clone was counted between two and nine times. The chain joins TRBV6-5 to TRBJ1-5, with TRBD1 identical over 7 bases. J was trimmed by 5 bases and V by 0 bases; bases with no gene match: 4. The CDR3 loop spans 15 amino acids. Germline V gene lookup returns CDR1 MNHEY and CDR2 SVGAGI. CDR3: CASSYSITGDQPQHF. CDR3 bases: TGTGCCAGCAGTTACTCGATCACAGGGGATCAGCCCCAGCATTTT.

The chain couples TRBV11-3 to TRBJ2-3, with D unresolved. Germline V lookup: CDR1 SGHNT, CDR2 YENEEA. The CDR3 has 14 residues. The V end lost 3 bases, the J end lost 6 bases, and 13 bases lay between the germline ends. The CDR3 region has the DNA TGTGCCAGCAGCTTCGCGGCGGACGGGGATACGCAGTATTTT. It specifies CASSFAADGDTQYF.

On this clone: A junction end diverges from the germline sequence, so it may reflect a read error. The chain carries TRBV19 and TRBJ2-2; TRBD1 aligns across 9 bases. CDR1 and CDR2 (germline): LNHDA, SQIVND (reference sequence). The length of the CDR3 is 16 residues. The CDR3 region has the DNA TGTGCCAGCAGTACTTCCGGGACAGGGAGGAACGGGGAGCTGTTTTTT. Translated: CASSTSGTGRNGELFF.

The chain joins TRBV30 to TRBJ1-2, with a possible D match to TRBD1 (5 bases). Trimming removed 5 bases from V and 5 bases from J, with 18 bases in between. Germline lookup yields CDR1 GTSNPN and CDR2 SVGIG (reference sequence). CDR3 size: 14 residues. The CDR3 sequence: CAWWDWGKGYGYTF. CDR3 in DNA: TGTGCCTGGTGGGATTGGGGGAAAGGTTATGGCTACACCTTC.

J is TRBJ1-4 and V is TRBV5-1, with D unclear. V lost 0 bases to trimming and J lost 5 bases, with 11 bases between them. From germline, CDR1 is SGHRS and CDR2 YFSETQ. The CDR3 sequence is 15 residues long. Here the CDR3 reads CASSLDSGVNEKLFF. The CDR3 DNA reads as TGCGCCAGCAGCTTGGATTCCGGTGTAAATGAAAAACTGTTTTTT. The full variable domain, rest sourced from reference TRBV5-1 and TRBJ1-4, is KAGVTQTPRYLIKTRGQQVTLSCSPISGHRSVSWYQQTPGQGLQFLFEYFSETQRNKGNFPGRFSGRQFSNSRSEMNVSTLELGDSALYLCASSLDSGVNEKLFFGSGTQLSVL.

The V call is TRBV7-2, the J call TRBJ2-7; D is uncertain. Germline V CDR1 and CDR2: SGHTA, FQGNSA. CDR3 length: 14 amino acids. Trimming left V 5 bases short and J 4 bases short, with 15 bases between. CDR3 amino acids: CASSQIVQVYEQYF. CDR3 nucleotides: TGTGCCAGCAGCCAAATCGTCCAGGTATACGAGCAGTACTTC.

As DNA, the CDR3 is TGTGCCAGCAGCTTAAAGGGACAGGGGAGATACGGGGAGCTGTTTTTT. As protein: CASSLKGQGRYGELFF. The rearrangement uses TRBV7-3 and TRBJ2-2, with 10 bases identical to TRBD1. There are 16 residues in the CDR3. The ends lost 1 base at V and 7 bases at J; junction bases unmatched: 6. CDR1 is SGHTA and CDR2 is FQGTGA in the germline V gene.

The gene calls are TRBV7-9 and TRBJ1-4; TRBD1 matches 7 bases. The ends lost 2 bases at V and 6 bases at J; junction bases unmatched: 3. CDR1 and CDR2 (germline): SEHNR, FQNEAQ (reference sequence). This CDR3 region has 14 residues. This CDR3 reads CASSLYRGYEKLFF. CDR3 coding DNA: TGTGCCAGCAGCTTATACAGGGGATATGAAAAACTGTTTTTT.

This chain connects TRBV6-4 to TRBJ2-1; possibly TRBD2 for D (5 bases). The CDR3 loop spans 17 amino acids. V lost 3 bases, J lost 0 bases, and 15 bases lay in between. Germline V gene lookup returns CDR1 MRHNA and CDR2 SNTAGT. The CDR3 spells CASSERASRTSYNEQFF. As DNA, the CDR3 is TGTGCCAGCAGTGAGAGAGCTAGCCGTACCTCCTACAATGAGCAGTTCTTC.

CDR3 loop: CASSFEGTYEQYF. CDR3 bases: TGTGCCAGCAGCTTCGAGGGTACCTACGAGCAGTACTTC. The V call is TRBV7-2, the J call TRBJ2-7; possible D gene TRBD2, 5 bases. CDR3 length: 13 amino acids. Germline CDR1 SGHTA, CDR2 FQGNSA. The V end lost 3 bases, the J end lost 2 bases, and 8 bases lay between the germline ends.

The CDR3 DNA sequence: TGCAGCGTGGCGACTAGCGGAGTCCAAGAGACCCAGTACTTC. This sequence encodes CSVATSGVQETQYF. This sequence joins TRBV29-1 and TRBJ2-5; 9 bases fit TRBD2. J was trimmed by 1 base and V by 6 bases; bases with no gene match: 6. Germline loops: CDR1 SQVTM, CDR2 ANQGSEA. The CDR3 sequence is 14 residues long. The full variable domain, rest sourced from reference TRBV29-1 and TRBJ2-5, is SAVISQKPSRDICQRGTSLTIQCQVDSQVTMMFWYRQQPGQSLTLIATANQGSEATYESGFVIDKFPISRPNLTFSTLTVSNMSPEDSSIYLCSVATSGVQETQYFGPGTRLLVL.

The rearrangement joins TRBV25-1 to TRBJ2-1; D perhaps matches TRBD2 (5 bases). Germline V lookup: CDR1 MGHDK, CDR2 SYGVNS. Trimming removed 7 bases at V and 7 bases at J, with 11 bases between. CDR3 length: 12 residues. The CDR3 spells CASTGNLNEQFF. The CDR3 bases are TGTGCCAGCACCGGGAACTTAAATGAGCAGTTCTTC. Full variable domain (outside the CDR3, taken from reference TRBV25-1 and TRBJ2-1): EADIYQTPRYLVIGTGKKITLECSQTMGHDKMYWYQQDPGMELHLIHYSYGVNSTEKGDLSSESTVSRIRTEHFPLTLESARPSHTSQYLCASTGNLNEQFFGPGTRLTVL.

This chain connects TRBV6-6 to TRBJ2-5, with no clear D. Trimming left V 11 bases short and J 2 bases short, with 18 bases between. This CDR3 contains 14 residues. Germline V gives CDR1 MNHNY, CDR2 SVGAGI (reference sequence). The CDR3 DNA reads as TGTGCCGGAGCTAAACGTGCAGCTCAAGAGACCCAGTACTTC. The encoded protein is CAGAKRAAQETQYF.

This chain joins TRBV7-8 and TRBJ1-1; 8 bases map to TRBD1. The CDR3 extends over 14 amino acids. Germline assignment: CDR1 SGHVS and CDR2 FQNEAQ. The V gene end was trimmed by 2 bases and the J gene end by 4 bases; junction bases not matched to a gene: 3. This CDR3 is CASSLLQGVTEAFF. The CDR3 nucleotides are TGTGCCAGCAGCTTATTACAGGGGGTCACTGAAGCTTTCTTT.